The next 4 T cell receptor beta chains were all read from a single sample in a study of blood T cell repertoires in COVID-19. Here immunoSEQ multiplex PCR was the method, and the copy in TCRdb shows in-frame clones only, minus some. The sample contains around 150,000 clones, more than 75% of which appear only once. The sequencing sample was made of PBMCs or T cells enriched from blood (not recorded which). The receptors originated from a man in his forties who had recovered from COVID-19.

The chain carries TRBV3-1 (or the pseudogene TRBV3-2) and TRBJ2-5; D perhaps matches TRBD2 (5 bases). The V and J ends lost 2 bases and 5 bases respectively, with 6 bases between them. This CDR3 is built from 12 residues. Per germline, CDR1 LGHDT and CDR2 YNNKEL (reference sequence). The CDR3 bases are TGTGCCAGCAGCCAAACGGGGGAGACCCAGTACTTC. This translates into CASSQTGETQYF.

The V call is TRBV19, the J call TRBJ1-5; TRBD1 is a possible D gene (5 bases). CDR3 length: 16 residues. The V gene's germline CDR1 is LNHDA and CDR2 SQIVND (reference sequence). The ends were cut back, 6 bases at V and 7 bases at J, with 22 bases in the middle. As DNA, the CDR3 is TGTGCCAGTAGCCTTGCAGTAGCCGGGGGATACCAGCCCCAGCATTTT. Protein: CASSLAVAGGYQPQHF.

In its sample, this clone was seen once. The chain has TRBV5-1 and TRBJ1-6; 9 bases line up with TRBD1. Trimming removed 4 bases from V and 9 bases from J; junction bases left unmatched: 8. This CDR3 has 15 amino acids. From germline, CDR1 is SGHRS and CDR2 YFSETQ. CDR3 amino acids: CASSPGDRDVSPLHF. DNA of the CDR3: TGCGCCAGCAGCCCAGGGGACAGGGATGTTTCACCCCTCCACTTT.

The rearrangement joins TRBV18 to TRBJ2-1, with D possibly TRBD1 on 6 matching bases. The germline V gene has CDR1 KGHSH and CDR2 LQKENI. With 6 bases removed from V and 10 bases from J, the gap between germline ends came to 16 bases. CDR3 length equals 13 residues. The CDR3 sequence is CASSPIRGGEQFF. DNA for the CDR3: TGTGCCAGCTCCCCAATCAGGGGTGGAGAGCAGTTCTTC.